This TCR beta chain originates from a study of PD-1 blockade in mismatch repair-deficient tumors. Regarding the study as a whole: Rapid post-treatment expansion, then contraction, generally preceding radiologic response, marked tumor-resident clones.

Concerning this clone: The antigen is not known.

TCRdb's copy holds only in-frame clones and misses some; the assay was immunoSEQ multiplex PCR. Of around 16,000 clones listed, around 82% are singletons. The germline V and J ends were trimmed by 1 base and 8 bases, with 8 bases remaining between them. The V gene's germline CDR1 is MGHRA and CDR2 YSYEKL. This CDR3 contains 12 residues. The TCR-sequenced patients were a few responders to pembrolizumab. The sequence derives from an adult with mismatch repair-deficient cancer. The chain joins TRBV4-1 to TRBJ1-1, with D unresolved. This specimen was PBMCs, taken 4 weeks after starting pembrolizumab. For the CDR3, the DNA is TGCGCCAGCAGCCAAGTTGGAGTGGAAGCTTTCTTT. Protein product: CASSQVGVEAFF.